This T cell receptor beta chain was identified during a study of early T cells in non-severe SARS-CoV-2 infection. The wider study: Unsorted whole-blood RNA was sequenced in bulk, leaving chains unpaired. Study-level results: VDJdb-based matching was biased toward anti-spike CD8 responses and missed private and CD4 specificities.

Individual cDNA molecules received unique molecular identifiers during library preparation. TCRdb called the 5' RACE reads again in MiXCR, with one record for every CDR3 protein. This table has about 83,000 distinct CDR3 sequences, roughly 12% appearing once. Trimming left V 0 bases short and J 0 bases short, with 11 bases between. This CDR3 is 16 amino acids long. Germline assignment: CDR1 MNHNS and CDR2 SASEGT. This clonotype has more than one count but fewer than ten. Its specificity is unknown. The sequenced sample was whole blood. The receptor was derived from an adult who was a healthcare worker with PCR-confirmed SARS-CoV-2 infection or an uninfected control (not recorded which). The V call is TRBV6-1, the J call TRBJ1-2; D call uncertain. The CDR3, as DNA: TGTGCCAGCAGTGAAGCTTCGGGTGACCCTAACTATGGCTACACCTTC. Its protein is CASSEASGDPNYGYTF.